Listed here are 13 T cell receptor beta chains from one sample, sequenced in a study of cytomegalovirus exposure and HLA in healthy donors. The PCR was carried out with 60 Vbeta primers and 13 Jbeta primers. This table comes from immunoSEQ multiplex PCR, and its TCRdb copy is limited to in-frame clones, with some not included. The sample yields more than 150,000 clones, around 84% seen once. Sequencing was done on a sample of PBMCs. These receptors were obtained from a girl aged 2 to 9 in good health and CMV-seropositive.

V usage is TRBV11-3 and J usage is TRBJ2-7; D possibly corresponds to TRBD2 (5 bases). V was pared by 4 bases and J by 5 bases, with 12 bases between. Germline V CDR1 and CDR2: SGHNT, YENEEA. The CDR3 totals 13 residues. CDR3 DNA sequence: TGTGCCAGCAGCTCTAGAGGGTGTAACGAGCAGTACTTC. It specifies CASSSRGCNEQYF.

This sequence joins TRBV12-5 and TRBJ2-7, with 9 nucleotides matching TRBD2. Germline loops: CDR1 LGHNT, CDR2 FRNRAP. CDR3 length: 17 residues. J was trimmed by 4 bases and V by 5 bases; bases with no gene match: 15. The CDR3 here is CASGLHPASGRSYEQYF. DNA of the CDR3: TGTGCTAGTGGTCTACACCCGGCCAGCGGGAGGAGTTACGAGCAGTACTTC.

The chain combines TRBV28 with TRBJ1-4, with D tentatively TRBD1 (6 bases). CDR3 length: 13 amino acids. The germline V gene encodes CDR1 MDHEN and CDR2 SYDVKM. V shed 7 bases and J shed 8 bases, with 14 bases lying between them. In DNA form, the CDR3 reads TGTGCCAGCACGTTCAGGGGTGGCGAAAAACTGTTTTTT. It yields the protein CASTFRGGEKLFF. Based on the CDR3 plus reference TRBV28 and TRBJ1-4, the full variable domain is DVKVTQSSRYLVKRTGEKVFLECVQDMDHENMFWYRQDPGLGLRLIYFSYDVKMKEKGDIPEGYSVSREKKERFSLILESASTNQTSMYLCASTFRGGEKLFFGSGTQLSVL.

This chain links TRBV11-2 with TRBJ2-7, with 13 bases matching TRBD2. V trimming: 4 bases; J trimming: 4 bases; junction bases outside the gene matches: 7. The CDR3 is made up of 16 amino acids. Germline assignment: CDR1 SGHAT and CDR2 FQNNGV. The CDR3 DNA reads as TGTGCCAGCAGCTCCATACTAGCGGGAGGGCTGTACGAGCAGTACTTC. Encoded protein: CASSSILAGGLYEQYF.

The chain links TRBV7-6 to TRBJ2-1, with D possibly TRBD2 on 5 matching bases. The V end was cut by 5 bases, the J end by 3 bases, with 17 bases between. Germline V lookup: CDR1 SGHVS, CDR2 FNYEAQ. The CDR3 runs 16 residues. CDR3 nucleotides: TGTGCCAGCAGCGTATGGACTCATCTAATCTACAATGAGCAGTTCTTC. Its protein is CASSVWTHLIYNEQFF.

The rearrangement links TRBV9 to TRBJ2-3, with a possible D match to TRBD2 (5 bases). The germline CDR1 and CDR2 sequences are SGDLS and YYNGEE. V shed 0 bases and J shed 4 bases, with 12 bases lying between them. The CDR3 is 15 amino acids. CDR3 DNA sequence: TGTGCCAGCAGCGTAGATAACGGGGTTCCAGATACGCAGTATTTT. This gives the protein CASSVDNGVPDTQYF.

CDR3 coding DNA: TGCGCCAGCAGCTTGGGGACAGGGTTAGGGCAGCCCCAGCATTTT. Translation gives CASSLGTGLGQPQHF. V gene TRBV5-1 combines with J gene TRBJ1-5; TRBD1 matches 8 bases. Germline V CDR1 and CDR2: SGHRS, YFSETQ. CDR3 length: 15 amino acids. Losses at the gene ends were 0 bases for V and 7 bases for J; bases not matched to a gene: 6.

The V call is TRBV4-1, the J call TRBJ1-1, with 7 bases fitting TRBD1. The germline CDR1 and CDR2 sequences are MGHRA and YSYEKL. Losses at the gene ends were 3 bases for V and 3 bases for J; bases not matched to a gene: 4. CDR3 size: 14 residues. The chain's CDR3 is CASSQGQYDTEAFF. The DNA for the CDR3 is TGCGCCAGCAGCCAGGGACAGTACGACACTGAAGCTTTCTTT.

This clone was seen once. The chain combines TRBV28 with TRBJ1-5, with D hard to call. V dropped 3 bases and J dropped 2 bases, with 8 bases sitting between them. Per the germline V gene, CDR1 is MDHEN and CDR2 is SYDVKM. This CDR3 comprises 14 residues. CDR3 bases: TGTGCCAGCAGTTTTTTACTCCGCAATCAGCCCCAGCATTTT. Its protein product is CASSFLLRNQPQHF.

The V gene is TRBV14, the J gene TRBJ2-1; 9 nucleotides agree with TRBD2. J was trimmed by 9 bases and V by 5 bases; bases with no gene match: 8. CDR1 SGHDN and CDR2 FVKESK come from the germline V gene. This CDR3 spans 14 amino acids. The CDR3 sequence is CASSIPGLASEQFF. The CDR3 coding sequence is TGTGCCAGCAGCATTCCGGGACTAGCTTCTGAGCAGTTCTTC.

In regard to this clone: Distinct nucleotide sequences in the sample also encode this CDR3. As DNA, the CDR3 is TGCGCCAGCAGCCCGGGACAGACCAACTACAATGAGCAGTTCTTC. Translation: CASSPGQTNYNEQFF. The chain combines TRBV5-1 with TRBJ2-1, with 7 bases that match TRBD1. The CDR3 is 15 amino acids. V shed 4 bases and J 3 bases; nucleotides not matched to a gene: 7. Germline V lookup: CDR1 SGHRS, CDR2 YFSETQ.

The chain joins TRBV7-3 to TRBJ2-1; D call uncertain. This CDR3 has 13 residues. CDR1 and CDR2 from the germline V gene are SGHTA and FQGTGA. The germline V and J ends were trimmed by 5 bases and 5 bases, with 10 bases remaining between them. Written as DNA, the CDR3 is TGTGCCAGCAGCCCTTCCCGAGACAATGAGCAGTTCTTC. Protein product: CASSPSRDNEQFF.

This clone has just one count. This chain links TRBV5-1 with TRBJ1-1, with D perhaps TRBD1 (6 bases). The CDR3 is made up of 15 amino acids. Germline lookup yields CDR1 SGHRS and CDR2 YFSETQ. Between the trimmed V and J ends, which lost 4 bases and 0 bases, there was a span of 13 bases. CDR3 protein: CASSRWGGMNTEAFF. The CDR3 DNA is TGCGCCAGCAGCAGGTGGGGGGGCATGAACACTGAAGCTTTCTTT.